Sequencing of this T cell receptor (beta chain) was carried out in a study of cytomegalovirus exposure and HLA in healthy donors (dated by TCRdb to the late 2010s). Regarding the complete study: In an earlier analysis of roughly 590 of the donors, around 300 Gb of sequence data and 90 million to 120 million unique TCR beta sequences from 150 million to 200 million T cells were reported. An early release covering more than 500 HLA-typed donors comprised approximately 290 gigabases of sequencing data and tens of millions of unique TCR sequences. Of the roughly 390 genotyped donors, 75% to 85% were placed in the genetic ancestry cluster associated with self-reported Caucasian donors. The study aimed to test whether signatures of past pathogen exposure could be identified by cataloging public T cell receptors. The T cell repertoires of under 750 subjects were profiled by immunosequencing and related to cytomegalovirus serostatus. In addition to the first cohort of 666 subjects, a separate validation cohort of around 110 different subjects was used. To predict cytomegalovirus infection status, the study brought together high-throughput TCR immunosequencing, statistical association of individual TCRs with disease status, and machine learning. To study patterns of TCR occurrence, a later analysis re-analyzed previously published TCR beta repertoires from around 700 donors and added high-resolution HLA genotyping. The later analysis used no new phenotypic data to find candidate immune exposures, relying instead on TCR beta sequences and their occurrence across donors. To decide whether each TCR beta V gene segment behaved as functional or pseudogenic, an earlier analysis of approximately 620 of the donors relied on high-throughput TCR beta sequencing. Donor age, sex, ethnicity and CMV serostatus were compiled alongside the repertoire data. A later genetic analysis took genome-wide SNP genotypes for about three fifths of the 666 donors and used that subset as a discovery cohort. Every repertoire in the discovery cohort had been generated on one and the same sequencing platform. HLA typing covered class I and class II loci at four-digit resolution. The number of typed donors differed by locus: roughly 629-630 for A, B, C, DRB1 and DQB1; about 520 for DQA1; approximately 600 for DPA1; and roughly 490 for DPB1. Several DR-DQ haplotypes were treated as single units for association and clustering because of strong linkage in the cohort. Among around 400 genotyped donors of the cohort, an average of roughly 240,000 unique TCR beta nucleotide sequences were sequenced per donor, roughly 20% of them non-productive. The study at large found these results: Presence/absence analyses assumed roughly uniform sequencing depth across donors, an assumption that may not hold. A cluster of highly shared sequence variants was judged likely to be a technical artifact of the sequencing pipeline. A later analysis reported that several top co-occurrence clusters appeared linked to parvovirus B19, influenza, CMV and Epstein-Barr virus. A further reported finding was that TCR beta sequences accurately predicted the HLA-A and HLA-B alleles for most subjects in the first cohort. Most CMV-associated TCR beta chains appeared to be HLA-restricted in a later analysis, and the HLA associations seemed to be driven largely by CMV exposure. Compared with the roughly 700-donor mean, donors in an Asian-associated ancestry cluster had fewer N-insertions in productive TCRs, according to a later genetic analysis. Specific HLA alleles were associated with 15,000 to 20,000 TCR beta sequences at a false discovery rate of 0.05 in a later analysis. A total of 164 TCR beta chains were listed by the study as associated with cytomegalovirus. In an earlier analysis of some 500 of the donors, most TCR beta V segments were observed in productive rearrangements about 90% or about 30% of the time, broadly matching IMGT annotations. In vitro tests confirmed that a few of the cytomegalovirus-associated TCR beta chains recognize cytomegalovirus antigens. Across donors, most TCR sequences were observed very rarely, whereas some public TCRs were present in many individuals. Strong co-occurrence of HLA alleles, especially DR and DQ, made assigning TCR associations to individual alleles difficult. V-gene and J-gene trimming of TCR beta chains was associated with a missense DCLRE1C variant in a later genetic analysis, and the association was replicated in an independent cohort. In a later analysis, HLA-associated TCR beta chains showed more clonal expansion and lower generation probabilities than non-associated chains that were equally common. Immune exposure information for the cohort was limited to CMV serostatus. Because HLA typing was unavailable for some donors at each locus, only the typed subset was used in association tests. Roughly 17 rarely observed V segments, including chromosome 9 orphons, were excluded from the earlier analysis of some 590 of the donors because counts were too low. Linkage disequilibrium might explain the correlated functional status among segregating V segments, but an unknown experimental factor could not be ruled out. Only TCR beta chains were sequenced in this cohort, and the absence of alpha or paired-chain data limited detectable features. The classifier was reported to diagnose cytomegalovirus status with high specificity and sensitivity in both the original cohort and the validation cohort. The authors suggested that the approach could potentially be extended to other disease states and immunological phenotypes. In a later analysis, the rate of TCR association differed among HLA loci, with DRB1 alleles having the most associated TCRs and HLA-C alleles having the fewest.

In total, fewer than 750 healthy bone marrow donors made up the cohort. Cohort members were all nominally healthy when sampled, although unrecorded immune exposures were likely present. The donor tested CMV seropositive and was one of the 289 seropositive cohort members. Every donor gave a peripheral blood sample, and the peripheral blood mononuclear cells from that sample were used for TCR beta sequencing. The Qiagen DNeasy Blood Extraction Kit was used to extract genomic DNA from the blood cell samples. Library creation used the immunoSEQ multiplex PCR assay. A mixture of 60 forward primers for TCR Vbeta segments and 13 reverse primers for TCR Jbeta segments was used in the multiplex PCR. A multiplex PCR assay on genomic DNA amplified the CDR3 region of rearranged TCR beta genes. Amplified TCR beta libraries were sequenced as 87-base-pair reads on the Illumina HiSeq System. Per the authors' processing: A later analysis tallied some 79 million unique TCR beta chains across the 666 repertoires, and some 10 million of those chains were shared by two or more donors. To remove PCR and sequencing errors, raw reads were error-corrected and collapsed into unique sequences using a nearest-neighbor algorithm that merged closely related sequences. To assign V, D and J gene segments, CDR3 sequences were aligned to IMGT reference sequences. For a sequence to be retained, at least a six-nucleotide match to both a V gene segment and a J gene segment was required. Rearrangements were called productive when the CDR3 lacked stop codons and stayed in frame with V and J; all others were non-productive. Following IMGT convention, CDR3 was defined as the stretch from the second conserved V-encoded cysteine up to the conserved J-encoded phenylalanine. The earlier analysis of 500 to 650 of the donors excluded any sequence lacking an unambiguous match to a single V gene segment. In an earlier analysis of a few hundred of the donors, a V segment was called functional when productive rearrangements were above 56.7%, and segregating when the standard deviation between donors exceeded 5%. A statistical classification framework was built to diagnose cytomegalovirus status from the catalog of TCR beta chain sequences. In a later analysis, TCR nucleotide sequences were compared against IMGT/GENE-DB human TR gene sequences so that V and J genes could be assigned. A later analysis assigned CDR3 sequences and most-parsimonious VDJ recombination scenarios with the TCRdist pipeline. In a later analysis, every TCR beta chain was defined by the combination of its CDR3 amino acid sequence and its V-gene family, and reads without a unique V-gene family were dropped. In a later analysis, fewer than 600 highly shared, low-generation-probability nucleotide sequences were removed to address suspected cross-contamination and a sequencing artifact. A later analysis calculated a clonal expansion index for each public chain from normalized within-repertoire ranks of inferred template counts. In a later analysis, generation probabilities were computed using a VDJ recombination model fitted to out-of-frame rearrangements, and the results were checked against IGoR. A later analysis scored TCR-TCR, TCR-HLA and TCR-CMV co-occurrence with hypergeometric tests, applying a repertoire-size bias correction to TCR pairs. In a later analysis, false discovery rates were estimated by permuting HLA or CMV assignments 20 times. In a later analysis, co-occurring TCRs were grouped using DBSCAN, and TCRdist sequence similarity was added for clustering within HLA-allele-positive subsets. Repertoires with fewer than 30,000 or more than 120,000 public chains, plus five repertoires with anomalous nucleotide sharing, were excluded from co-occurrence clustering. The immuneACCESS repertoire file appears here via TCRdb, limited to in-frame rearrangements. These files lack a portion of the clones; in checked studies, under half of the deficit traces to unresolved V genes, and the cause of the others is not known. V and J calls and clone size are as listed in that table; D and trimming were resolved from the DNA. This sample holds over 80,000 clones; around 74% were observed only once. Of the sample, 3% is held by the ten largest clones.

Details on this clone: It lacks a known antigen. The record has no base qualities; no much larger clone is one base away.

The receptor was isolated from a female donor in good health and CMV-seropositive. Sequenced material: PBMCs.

The nucleotides are TGTGCCAGCAGCTCGACAGGGGTGAACACTGAAGCTTTCTTT. Its protein product is CASSSTGVNTEAFF. The chain couples TRBV7-3 to TRBJ1-1; 8 central nucleotides agree with TRBD1. The CDR3 measures 14 amino acids from cysteine to phenylalanine. Left in the record is the CDR3 DNA by itself, 42 bases read in frame from the first base. Taken from the germline V gene, the CDR1 and CDR2 loops are SGHTA and FQGTGA. The junction shows trimming of 4 bases on V and 0 bases on J, and the gene matches do not reach 1 base of it.